One T cell receptor beta chain is described in this entry. What this receptor recognizes is not known. No base quality information exists; no much larger clone differs at one position. The germline V gene sets CDR1 to MGHRA and CDR2 to YSYEKL. V is pared back by 4 bases and J by 0 bases, with 15 bases lying between the germline termini. The cysteine opens and the phenylalanine closes a CDR3 of 17 amino acids. Solely the CDR3 DNA is kept, with 51 bases framed from the first base. The data were taken from a study of blood T cell repertoires in COVID-19 (TCRdb year 2020). Some background on the complete study: The collaborator samples originated in the United States, Italy and Spain and spanned the acute and convalescent phases of COVID-19. The prospective study material was composed of cDNA or gDNA derived from T cells, B-cell-depleted T cells, or PBMCs. Subjects who had been exposed to COVID-19, were actively infected with it, or had recovered from it provided the deeply sampled blood TCRbeta repertoires that made up the dataset. The repertoires were made available in a free public database intended to serve as a resource for research on the immune response to SARS-CoV-2. The samples were drawn from the first 160 participants of the ongoing ImmuneRACE study and from some 1,300 subjects provided by 6 global collaborators. The sample metadata nearly always contained a de-identified subject ID, COVID-19 status, age in years and sex. HLA class I and class II types, where available, came from metadata supplied by the sample provider rather than from assay-based typing.

The research as a whole found: The amount of clinical and demographic metadata varied by source and participant and was provided uncurated.

The collaborating institutions used their own protocols to collect whole blood in K2EDTA tubes. For TCRbeta analysis, collaborator samples were shipped as frozen whole blood, as isolated PBMCs, or as DNA extracted from either sample type. TCRbeta CDR3 regions were amplified from genomic DNA by means of the immunoSEQ Assay, a bias-controlled multiplex PCR. The paper's processing steps were these. Nucleated cell counts per sample were estimated from amplification of reference gene primers within the assay. Sequence reads were collapsed and filtered to measure the absolute abundance of every unique TCRbeta CDR3 rearrangement. Productive Simpson clonality was computed per sample as the square root of Simpson's diversity index over productive rearrangements. This is the immuneACCESS table as TCRdb keeps it, with only in-frame sequences that have V and J called. A part of the clones is gone; compared with another copy, unresolved V genes explain less than half, and the rest is unexplained. D and trimming come from the DNA, and the V and J calls and clone size come from that table. For this sample the table gives about 140,000 clones, of which over 60% were detected only once. The ten largest clones represent 16% of the sample.

The sequence was obtained from a man in his fifties or sixties with acute or convalescent COVID-19. Sequences were obtained from peripheral blood. The chain couples TRBV4-1 to TRBJ2-2; the D gene is possibly TRBD1, with 8 bases matching. The CDR3 region has the sequence CASSPGEGQANTGELFF. The nucleotide sequence reads TGCGCCAGCAGCCCCGGGGAGGGACAGGCGAACACCGGGGAGCTGTTTTTT.